This is a list of T cell receptor beta chains from one sample in a study of beta chain features in type 1 diabetes. Profiling relied on immunoSEQ multiplex PCR, and the TCRdb table lists in-frame clones only, not all of them. The table shows hundreds of thousands of clones, with over 13% occurring only once. Specimen: naive CD4+ T cells from blood. The receptors were sampled from a man aged 18 to 30 with type 1 diabetes. CDR3s include the opening cysteine and the closing phenylalanine or tryptophan. D genes are given only for firm matches. Expanded clones are given a class, and other clones once, few, many or no size at all.

j_call: TRBJ2-1; v_call: TRBV5-4; d_call: -; clone_size: few; cdr3_nt: TGTGCCAGCAGCTTGTCGGGAGATTCCTACAATGAGCAGTTCTTC; cdr3_aa: CASSLSGDSYNEQFF
j_call: TRBJ2-7; v_call: TRBV29-1; d_call: -; clone_size: few; cdr3_nt: TGCAGCGTTGGGCAGGGGCCGAACGAGCAGTACTTC; cdr3_aa: CSVGQGPNEQYF
j_call: TRBJ2-5; v_call: TRBV30; d_call: -; clone_size: few; cdr3_nt: TGTGCCTGGAGTGGAAGGGTTGTGGAGACCCAGTACTTC; cdr3_aa: CAWSGRVVETQYF
j_call: TRBJ2-7; v_call: TRBV5-4; d_call: TRBD2; clone_size: -; cdr3_nt: TGTGCCAGCACTCGCGTGGGCGGGGGCTACGAGCAGTACTTC; cdr3_aa: CASTRVGGGYEQYF
j_call: TRBJ2-3; v_call: TRBV5-1; d_call: -; clone_size: few; cdr3_nt: TGCGCCAGCAGCCACGGACAGCGAGCAGATACGCAGTATTTT; cdr3_aa: CASSHGQRADTQYF
j_call: TRBJ1-6; v_call: TRBV27; d_call: -; clone_size: few; cdr3_nt: TGTGCCAGCAGTACTACAGGGTTAGGTAATTCACCCCTCCACTTT; cdr3_aa: CASSTTGLGNSPLHF
j_call: TRBJ2-5; v_call: TRBV2; d_call: -; clone_size: -; cdr3_nt: TGTGCCAGCAGTGAGGGCGGAAAGGGAGAGACCCAGTACTTC; cdr3_aa: CASSEGGKGETQYF
j_call: TRBJ2-5; v_call: TRBV6-6; d_call: -; clone_size: -; cdr3_nt: TGTGCCAGCAGTTACTTCCGGGACTCAGAGACCCAGTACTTC; cdr3_aa: CASSYFRDSETQYF
j_call: TRBJ2-2; v_call: TRBV9; d_call: TRBD2; clone_size: -; cdr3_nt: TGTGCCAGCAGCGTATTGGCGGGAGGGAACACCGGGGAGCTGTTTTTT; cdr3_aa: CASSVLAGGNTGELFF
j_call: TRBJ2-7; v_call: TRBV7-8; d_call: -; clone_size: -; cdr3_nt: TGTGCCAGCAGCCCCCTGAACCGGGAGTTCTCGTACGAGCAGTACTTC; cdr3_aa: CASSPLNREFSYEQYF
j_call: TRBJ2-1; v_call: TRBV30; d_call: -; clone_size: few; cdr3_nt: TGTGCCTGGAGTGAGGCAGGGTGGGCCTACAATGAGCAGTTCTTC; cdr3_aa: CAWSEAGWAYNEQFF
j_call: TRBJ2-2; v_call: TRBV19; d_call: -; clone_size: -; cdr3_nt: TGTGCCAGTAGTGCCCGGGGTGGGGAGCTGTTTTTT; cdr3_aa: CASSARGGELFF
j_call: TRBJ2-2; v_call: TRBV4-3; d_call: TRBD2; clone_size: -; cdr3_nt: TGCGCCAGCAGCCAATGGAGCGGGGGGAACACCGGGGAGCTGTTTTTT; cdr3_aa: CASSQWSGGNTGELFF
j_call: TRBJ1-2; v_call: TRBV7-2; d_call: -; clone_size: -; cdr3_nt: TGTGCCAGCAGCCCCCAACTGGGCTATGGCTACACCTTC; cdr3_aa: CASSPQLGYGYTF